The 27 T cell receptor beta chains presented below share a single source sample, sequenced in a study of shared T cell receptors in the human thymus. The repertoire was sequenced with immunoSEQ multiplex PCR; TCRdb's copy has only in-frame clones and lacks some. This table has 450,000 to 650,000 clones, more than 75% appearing once. The data also belong to a second study, concerning human thymus T cells.

Sequences were obtained from thymocytes. Receptor source: a boy under two years old with a congenital heart defect.

The genes are TRBV9 and TRBJ2-1; 7 bases are shared with TRBD2. The CDR3 runs to 16 residues. Germline V gives CDR1 SGDLS, CDR2 YYNGEE. Unmatched junction bases numbered 12, after V lost 4 bases and J lost 5 bases. The CDR3 DNA is TGTGCCAGCAGCCCGACTAGGAGGGCGGGGGACAATGAGCAGTTCTTC. Its protein product is CASSPTRRAGDNEQFF.

This clone was recorded a few times. The chain couples TRBV7-9 to TRBJ2-5, with 9 bases fitting TRBD2. Trimming cost V 0 bases and J 7 bases; bases outside gene matches: 6. CDR3 length equals 15 residues. Germline V gene lookup returns CDR1 SEHNR and CDR2 FQNEAQ (reference sequence). The CDR3 sequence is CASSLASVSGGTQYF. The CDR3 bases are TGTGCCAGCAGCTTAGCGTCGGTTAGCGGGGGGACCCAGTACTTC.

This chain uses TRBV28 with TRBJ2-7; D may be TRBD1 (6 bases). Germline lookup yields CDR1 MDHEN and CDR2 SYDVKM. Trimming shortened V by 4 bases and J by 7 bases, and 17 bases separated the two germline ends. This CDR3 spans 14 amino acids. Here the CDR3 DNA reads TGTGCCAGCAGTTCCCCCGACAGGCCCCGGGAGCAGTACTTC. Translating gives CASSSPDRPREQYF.

The V gene is TRBV19, the J gene TRBJ1-2; perhaps TRBD1 as D (6 bases). Trimming pared 1 base from V and 2 bases from J, leaving 14 bases between. This CDR3 is 16 amino acids long. Germline V lookup: CDR1 LNHDA, CDR2 SQIVND (reference sequence). The CDR3 bases are TGTGCCAGTAGTATAGCCTCGGGACAAAACAACTATGGCTACACCTTC. Encoded protein: CASSIASGQNNYGYTF.

This clone was seen more than once but under ten times. V is TRBV29-1 and J is TRBJ2-3, with 7 bases aligning to TRBD2. The trim removed 7 bases at V and 0 bases at J, leaving 7 bases unmatched. Germline CDR1 and CDR2: SQVTM and ANQGSEA. CDR3 length equals 14 residues. CDR3 sequence: CSAVGDYSTDTQYF. The CDR3 coding sequence is TGCAGCGCCGTAGGGGACTATAGCACAGATACGCAGTATTTT.

V gene TRBV28 combines with J gene TRBJ1-5; D unresolved. The CDR3 spans 15 residues. Between the trimmed V and J ends, which lost 2 bases and 9 bases, there was a span of 17 bases. The germline gives CDR1 MDHEN, CDR2 SYDVKM. The CDR3 region has the DNA TGTGCCAGCAGTTTACCTGAGGGAGCGACGTGGCCCCAGCATTTT. Translation: CASSLPEGATWPQHF. Using reference TRBV28 and TRBJ1-5 for the parts outside the CDR3, the full variable domain is DVKVTQSSRYLVKRTGEKVFLECVQDMDHENMFWYRQDPGLGLRLIYFSYDVKMKEKGDIPEGYSVSREKKERFSLILESASTNQTSMYLCASSLPEGATWPQHFGDGTRLSIL.

The count of this clone is one. The J gene is TRBJ2-1, the V gene TRBV11-3, with TRBD2 matching over 10 bases. V lost 5 bases and J lost 8; bases outside the gene matches: 9. Germline V CDR1 and CDR2: SGHNT, YENEEA. The CDR3 has 15 residues. This CDR3 is CASSPSLLAGDEQFF. The CDR3 DNA follows: TGTGCCAGCAGCCCCTCGCTCCTAGCGGGAGATGAGCAGTTCTTC. The full variable domain, its missing parts supplied by reference TRBV11-3 and TRBJ2-1, is EAGVVQSPRYKIIEKKQPVAFWCNPISGHNTLYWYLQNLGQGPELLIRYENEEAVDDSQLPKDRFSAERLKGVDSTLKIQPAELGDSAVYLCASSPSLLAGDEQFFGPGTRLTVL.

The chain carries TRBV7-2 and TRBJ1-1; D may be TRBD1 (6 bases). Germline assignment: CDR1 SGHTA and CDR2 FQGNSA. Trimming took 5 bases from V and 6 from J, leaving 28 bases between them. The CDR3 covers 18 residues. The CDR3 sequence is CASSPGTPGEGSVPEAFF. The CDR3 DNA reads TGTGCCAGCAGCCCCGGGACACCAGGTGAGGGGTCCGTGCCTGAAGCTTTCTTT.

The chain links TRBV6-1 to TRBJ2-1; D remains ambiguous. Per the germline V gene, CDR1 is MNHNS and CDR2 is SASEGT. The V gene lost 4 bases and the J gene lost 5 bases, with 9 bases spanning the gap. The CDR3 sequence is 13 residues long. CDR3: CASSARVHNEQFF. DNA of the CDR3: TGTGCCAGCAGTGCCCGAGTGCACAATGAGCAGTTCTTC.

The V and J genes are TRBV28 and TRBJ2-7; the D is unclear. With 2 bases removed from V and 0 bases from J, the gap between germline ends came to 5 bases. Germline V gene sequence: CDR1 MDHEN, CDR2 SYDVKM. CDR3 length: 13 residues. The CDR3: CASSLVNSYEQYF. In DNA form, the CDR3 reads TGTGCCAGCAGTTTAGTAAACTCCTACGAGCAGTACTTC.

V usage is TRBV7-2 and J usage is TRBJ2-1; D remains unclear. The ends were cut back, 1 base at V and 8 bases at J, with 9 bases in the middle. From germline, CDR1 is SGHTA and CDR2 FQGNSA. This CDR3 contains 13 residues. CDR3: CASSLVGCDEQFF. Here the CDR3 DNA reads TGTGCCAGCAGCTTAGTCGGGTGCGATGAGCAGTTCTTC.

This chain joins TRBV4-3 and TRBJ2-2; 15 bases match TRBD2. J gave up 4 bases and V 5 bases, and 11 bases lay outside the gene matches. CDR1 and CDR2 from the germline V gene are LGHNA and YSLEER. The CDR3 extends over 19 amino acids. The CDR3 DNA reads as TGCGCCAGCAGCGTTTGGACTAGCGGGAGGGCCCGGATCACCGGGGAGCTGTTTTTT. This encodes CASSVWTSGRARITGELFF.

This clone was observed a handful of times. This same CDR3 is encoded by further DNA sequences in the sample. The chain has TRBV27 and TRBJ2-1, with 12 bases lining up with TRBD2. The CDR3 extends over 15 amino acids. Trimming took 3 bases from V and 5 from J; bases not matched to a gene: 2. Germline-derived CDR1 and CDR2 are MNHEY and SMNVEV (reference sequence). The CDR3 loop reads CASSLGTSGHNEQFF. The DNA for the CDR3 is TGTGCCAGCAGTTTGGGGACTAGCGGGCACAATGAGCAGTTCTTC.

The rearrangement uses TRBV7-9 and TRBJ1-2; 7 positions match TRBD1. CDR3 size: 18 residues. Germline CDR1 reads SEHNR; CDR2 reads FQNEAQ (reference sequence). With V trimmed by 2 bases and J by 4 bases, 16 bases remained unmatched. The CDR3 here is CASSLLLDRDDPTYGYTF. The CDR3 DNA follows: TGTGCCAGCAGCTTACTTTTAGACAGGGACGATCCCACCTATGGCTACACCTTC. Full variable domain (outside the CDR3, taken from reference TRBV7-9 and TRBJ1-2): DTGVSQNPRHKITKRGQNVTFRCDPISEHNRLYWYRQTLGQGPEFLTYFQNEAQLEKSRLLSDRFSAERPKGSFSTLEIQRTEQGDSAMYLCASSLLLDRDDPTYGYTFGSGTRLTVV.

The chain couples TRBV5-1 to TRBJ2-1; TRBD2 matches at 10 bases. The germline gives CDR1 SGHRS, CDR2 YFSETQ. Trimming took 1 base from V and 6 from J; bases not matched to a gene: 4. The CDR3 has 15 residues. In DNA, the CDR3 is TGCGCCAGCAGCTTGTGTCTAGCGGGGGTCAATGAGCAGTTCTTC. It specifies CASSLCLAGVNEQFF.

V is TRBV10-3 and J is TRBJ2-7; no firm D call. Germline V gene sequence: CDR1 ENHRY, CDR2 SYGVKD. The CDR3 is made up of 13 amino acids. Trimming took 3 bases from V and 2 from J, leaving 8 bases between them. The CDR3 reads CAISDYATYEQYF. CDR3 bases: TGTGCCATCAGTGACTATGCAACCTACGAGCAGTACTTC.

This clone was seen a few times. The chain couples TRBV10-3 to TRBJ2-1, with 7 bases that match TRBD2. Germline-derived CDR1 and CDR2 are ENHRY and SYGVKD. Trimming at V came to 8 bases and at J to 9 bases, leaving 7 bases not matched to a gene. This CDR3 has 12 amino acids. CDR3 sequence reads: CAISPGGSEQFF. The CDR3 bases are TGTGCCATCTCCCCCGGGGGGAGTGAGCAGTTCTTC.

V gene TRBV5-6 combines with J gene TRBJ1-2; 11 bases agree with TRBD1. The CDR3 extends over 16 amino acids. Trimming cost V 3 bases and J 7 bases; bases outside gene matches: 11. The germline gives CDR1 SGHDT, CDR2 YYEEEE. The CDR3 nucleotides read TGTGCCAGCAGCTACACCGGGACAGGGGGATCTAGTGGCTACACCTTC. It is translated as CASSYTGTGGSSGYTF. Full variable domain (rest looked up from reference TRBV5-6 and TRBJ1-2): DAGVTQSPTHLIKTRGQQVTLRCSPKSGHDTVSWYQQALGQGPQFIFQYYEEEERQRGNFPDRFSGHQFPNYSSELNVNALLLGDSALYLCASSYTGTGGSSGYTFGSGTRLTVV.

Notes on this clone: Other nucleotide sequences from this sample produce the same CDR3. The rearrangement links TRBV4-3 to TRBJ2-3, with 8 positions matching TRBD2. The V segment lost 1 base and the J segment 2 bases; nucleotides outside the gene matches: 5. The CDR3 consists of 16 residues. CDR1 LGHNA and CDR2 YSLEER come from the germline V gene. CDR3 sequence reads: CASSQGTSRVTDTQYF. The CDR3 coding sequence is TGCGCCAGCAGCCAAGGGACTAGCAGGGTCACAGATACGCAGTATTTT.

This chain joins TRBV5-6 and TRBJ2-5; 8 nucleotides agree with TRBD2. The CDR3 is made up of 16 amino acids. Trimming removed 2 bases from V and 6 bases from J; junction bases left unmatched: 12. The germline V gene encodes CDR1 SGHDT and CDR2 YYEEEE. As DNA, the CDR3 is TGTGCCAGCAGCTTTGCCGGGACTAGGATCCCCAAGACCCAGTACTTC. Amino acids: CASSFAGTRIPKTQYF.

This sequence joins TRBV6-1 and TRBJ2-1; TRBD2 matches 9 bases. CDR1 MNHNS and CDR2 SASEGT come from the germline V gene. V lost 1 base, J lost 3 bases, and 1 base stayed unmatched. The CDR3 runs to 15 residues. The chain's CDR3 is CASSEVSGGYNEQFF. The CDR3 DNA follows: TGTGCCAGCAGTGAAGTTAGCGGGGGCTACAATGAGCAGTTCTTC.

This clone showed up just a few times. The rearrangement uses TRBV18 and TRBJ1-5; D call uncertain. Germline CDR1 reads KGHSH; CDR2 reads LQKENI. Trimming pared 6 bases from V and 7 bases from J, leaving 19 bases between. The CDR3 extends over 15 amino acids. The CDR3 sequence is CASSPGVGFRQPQHF. The CDR3 coding sequence is TGTGCCAGCTCCCCGGGAGTAGGGTTTAGGCAGCCCCAGCATTTT.

The CDR3 reads CASSTRQALYGYTF. Here the CDR3 DNA reads TGTGCCAGCAGCACGAGACAGGCGCTCTATGGCTACACCTTC. The J gene is TRBJ1-2, the V gene TRBV7-2; a possible D gene is TRBD1 (6 bases). Trimming took off 5 bases at V and 4 bases at J, with 14 bases between the two ends. Germline CDR1 reads SGHTA; CDR2 reads FQGNSA. This CDR3 comprises 14 residues.

This chain connects TRBV27 to TRBJ1-4; 7 bases map to TRBD1. The CDR3 extends over 15 amino acids. Germline V lookup: CDR1 MNHEY, CDR2 SMNVEV (reference sequence). Trimming at V came to 5 bases and at J to 0 bases, leaving 3 bases not matched to a gene. The DNA for the CDR3 is TGTGCCAGCAGTGAGCAGGGGGCAACTAATGAAAAACTGTTTTTT. Protein: CASSEQGATNEKLFF.

The chain has TRBV4-1 and TRBJ1-1; D not resolved. CDR3 size: 17 residues. The ends were cut back, 0 bases at V and 0 bases at J, with 14 bases in the middle. Germline V gene data show CDR1 as MGHRA and CDR2 as YSYEKL. CDR3 DNA sequence: TGCGCCAGCAGCCAAGACCCTTCGATGACACTGAACACTGAAGCTTTCTTT. Protein product: CASSQDPSMTLNTEAFF.

Remarks on this clone: Within the sample, other DNA sequences also encode this same CDR3. The genes are TRBV15 and TRBJ2-7; the match to TRBD2 covers 7 bases. V lost 1 base, J lost 2 bases, and 5 bases stayed unmatched. This CDR3 comprises 15 residues. Germline CDR1 reads LNHNV; CDR2 reads YYDKDF (reference sequence). The CDR3 loop is CATSRVPSGPYEQYF. CDR3 bases: TGTGCCACCAGCAGAGTGCCTAGCGGTCCCTACGAGCAGTACTTC. Full variable domain (missing parts from reference TRBV15 and TRBJ2-7): DAMVIQNPRYQVTQFGKPVTLSCSQTLNHNVMYWYQQKSSQAPKLLFHYYDKDFNNEADTPDNFQSRRPNTSFCFLDIRSPGLGDTAMYLCATSRVPSGPYEQYFGPGTRLTVT.

The chain is built from TRBV5-1 and TRBJ2-7; TRBD2 matches 7 bases. Losses at the gene ends were 0 bases for V and 2 bases for J; bases not matched to a gene: 8. Germline loops: CDR1 SGHRS, CDR2 YFSETQ. CDR3 length: 16 residues. This chain's CDR3 is CASSLELGAGAYEQYF. The CDR3 region has the DNA TGCGCCAGCAGCTTGGAGCTAGGGGCGGGGGCCTACGAGCAGTACTTC.